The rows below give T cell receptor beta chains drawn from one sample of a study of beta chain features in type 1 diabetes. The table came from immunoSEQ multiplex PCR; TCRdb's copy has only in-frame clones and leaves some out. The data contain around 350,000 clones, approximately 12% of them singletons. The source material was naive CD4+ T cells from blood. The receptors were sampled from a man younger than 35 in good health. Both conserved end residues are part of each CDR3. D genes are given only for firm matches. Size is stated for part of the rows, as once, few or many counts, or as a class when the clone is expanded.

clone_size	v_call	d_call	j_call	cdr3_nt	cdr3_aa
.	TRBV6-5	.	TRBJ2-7	TGTGCCAGCAGGCCCGGGAGCTCCTACGAGCAGTACTTC	CASRPGSSYEQYF
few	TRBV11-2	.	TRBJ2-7	TGTGCCAGCAGCTTAGCCTACCGGGGAGATAACTACGAGCAGTACTTC	CASSLAYRGDNYEQYF
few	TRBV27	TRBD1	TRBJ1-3	TGTGCCAGCAGTCTGACAGGGGGAAACACCATATATTTT	CASSLTGGNTIYF
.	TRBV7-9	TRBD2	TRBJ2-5	TGTGCCAGCAGCCCTAGACTAGCGGGGGAACAGTACCAAGAGACCCAGTACTTC	CASSPRLAGEQYQETQYF
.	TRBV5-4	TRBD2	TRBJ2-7	TGTGCCAGCAGCGCGGGACTAGCGGGGGGGTGGTACGAGCAGTACTTC	CASSAGLAGGWYEQYF
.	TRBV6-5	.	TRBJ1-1	TGTGCCAGCAGTTACGCCAGGAACACTGAAGCTTTCTTT	CASSYARNTEAFF
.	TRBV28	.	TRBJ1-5	TGTGCCAGCACCATCGGAGCGAAACCCCAGCATTTT	CASTIGAKPQHF
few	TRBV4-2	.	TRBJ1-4	TGTGCCAGCAGCCAAAGGCAGGGGGAAAAACTGTTTTTT	CASSQRQGEKLFF
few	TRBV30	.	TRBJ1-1	TGTGCCTGGGACAGGAAGAACACTGAAGCTTTCTTT	CAWDRKNTEAFF
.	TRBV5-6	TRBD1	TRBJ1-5	TGTGCCAGCAGCCTCTCCGGGACAGGGTACAATCAGCCCCAGCATTTT	CASSLSGTGYNQPQHF
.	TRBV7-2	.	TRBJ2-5	TGTGCCAGCAGCTTAGGGAGTAACCAAGAGACCCAGTACTTC	CASSLGSNQETQYF
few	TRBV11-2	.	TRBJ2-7	TGTGCCAGCAGCTTAGTACTTAGTGAGGACAAGTTCTACGAGCAGTACTTC	CASSLVLSEDKFYEQYF
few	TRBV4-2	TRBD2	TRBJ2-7	TGTGCCAGCAGCCAAGGGCTAGCGGGAGTTCTCTACGAGCAGTACTTC	CASSQGLAGVLYEQYF
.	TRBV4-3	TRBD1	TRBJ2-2	TGCGCCAGCAGCACAGGACAGGGGGGCACCGGGGAGCTGTTTTTT	CASSTGQGGTGELFF
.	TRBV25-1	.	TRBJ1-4	TGTGCCAGCAAAGGGAGACGGTCCAATGAAAAACTGTTTTTT	CASKGRRSNEKLFF
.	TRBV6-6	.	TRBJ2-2	TGTGCCAGCAGTTACTTAGCAGCCCGGGAGCTGTTTTTT	CASSYLAARELFF
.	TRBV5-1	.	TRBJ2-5	TGCGCCAGCAGCTTGGGCAGAGGTAGAGGGGAGACCCAGTACTTC	CASSLGRGRGETQYF
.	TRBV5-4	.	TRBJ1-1	TGTGCCAGCAGCCAAGACCAGGGGAACCCTGAAGCTTTCTTT	CASSQDQGNPEAFF
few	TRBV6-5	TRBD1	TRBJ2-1	TGTGCCAGCAGTTCACAGGGGTTTTATAACAATGAGCAGTTCTTC	CASSSQGFYNNEQFF
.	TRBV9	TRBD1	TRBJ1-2	TGTGCCAGCAGCGAGGACAGGAGAGCTGGCTACACCTTC	CASSEDRRAGYTF
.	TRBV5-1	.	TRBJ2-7	TGCGCCAGCAGCTTGGAGCGAGCGGCCTACGAGCAGTACTTC	CASSLERAAYEQYF
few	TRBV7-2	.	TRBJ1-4	TGTGCCAGCAGCTTATCCCCCCTTGCAACTAATGAAAAACTGTTTTTT	CASSLSPLATNEKLFF
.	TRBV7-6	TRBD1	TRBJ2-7	TGTGCCAGCAGCCACGCCCGGACAGGCTTCTACGAGCAGTACTTC	CASSHARTGFYEQYF
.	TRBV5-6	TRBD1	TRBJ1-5	TGTGCCAGCAGCTTGGCGACAGGGAATCAGCCCCAGCATTTT	CASSLATGNQPQHF
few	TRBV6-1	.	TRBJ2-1	TGTGCCAGCATTTTCGGCAGTTTCGGGGGTGAGCAGTTCTTC	CASIFGSFGGEQFF
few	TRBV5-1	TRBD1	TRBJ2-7	TGCGCCAGCAGTCCTGACAGGGCTCGCAACGAGCAGTACTTC	CASSPDRARNEQYF
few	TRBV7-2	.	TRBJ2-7	TGTGCCAGCAGCCGGGACAACTCCTACGAGCAGTACTTC	CASSRDNSYEQYF
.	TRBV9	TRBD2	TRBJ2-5	TGTGCCAGCAGCGCACTAGCGGGGCAAGAGACCCAGTACTTC	CASSALAGQETQYF
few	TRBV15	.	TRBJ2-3	TGTGCCACCAGCAGAGATGCAATGGGGGGGCTTAGCACAGATACGCAGTATTTT	CATSRDAMGGLSTDTQYF
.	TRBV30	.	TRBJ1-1	TGTGCCTGGAGTGTCTCGCCCCTAAGGAGGCGCGGGTCTGAAGCTTTCTTT	CAWSVSPLRRRGSEAFF
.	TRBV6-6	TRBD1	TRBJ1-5	TGTGCCAGCAGTTACTCAGGGGGCTGGGGCAATCAGCCCCAGCATTTT	CASSYSGGWGNQPQHF
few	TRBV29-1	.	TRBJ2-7	TGCAGCGTTGAAGACGGCAGGGGGAGGGAGCAGTACTTC	CSVEDGRGREQYF
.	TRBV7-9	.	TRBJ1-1	TGTGCCAGCAGCCAATTGAACACTGAAGCTTTCTTT	CASSQLNTEAFF
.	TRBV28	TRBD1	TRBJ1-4	TGTGCCAGCAATAGCCAGGGGGATAACGAAAAACTGTTTTTT	CASNSQGDNEKLFF
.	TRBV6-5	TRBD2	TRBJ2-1	TGTGCCAGCAGTGGCGGGAGGGCCTCTGAGCAGTTCTTC	CASSGGRASEQFF
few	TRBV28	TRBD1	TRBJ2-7	TGTGCCAGCATGGACCCAGGGGGCGCCCCCTACGAGCAGTACTTC	CASMDPGGAPYEQYF
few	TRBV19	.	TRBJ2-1	TGTGCCAGTGTTTCTACGGTGGAGAATGAGCAGTTCTTC	CASVSTVENEQFF
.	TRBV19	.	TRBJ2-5	TGTGCCAGTAGTAGGGGACAACTCCAAGAGACCCAGTACTTC	CASSRGQLQETQYF
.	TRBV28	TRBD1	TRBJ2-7	TGTGCCAGCAAGAGGGACAGGCCCTCCTACGAGCAGTACTTC	CASKRDRPSYEQYF
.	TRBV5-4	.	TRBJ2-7	TGTGCCAGCAGCCGTCAAATCAGTCCCTACGAGCAGTACTTC	CASSRQISPYEQYF
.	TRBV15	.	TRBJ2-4	TGTGCCACCAGCAGAGACAGGGGTGCTATGAACATTCAGTACTTC	CATSRDRGAMNIQYF
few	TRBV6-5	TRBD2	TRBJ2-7	TGTGCCAGCTCCGCACGGGGGGACGAGCAGTACTTC	CASSARGDEQYF
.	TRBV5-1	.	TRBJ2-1	TGCGCCAGCAGCTTGGTTCCGGGGAACAATGAGCAGTTCTTC	CASSLVPGNNEQFF
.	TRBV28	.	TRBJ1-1	TGTGCCAGCAACTCGGGGAACACTGAAGCTTTCTTT	CASNSGNTEAFF
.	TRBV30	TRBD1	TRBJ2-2	TGTGCCTTTGTCCGGGACAGAGTCACCGGGGAGCTGTTTTTT	CAFVRDRVTGELFF
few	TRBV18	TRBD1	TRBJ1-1	TGTGCCAGCTCACCCTCCGGGACAGGGTACAGCGGCACTGAAGCTTTCTTT	CASSPSGTGYSGTEAFF
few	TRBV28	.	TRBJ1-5	TGTGCCAGCACCGCGGACAGTTTGAGCAATCAGCCCCAGCATTTT	CASTADSLSNQPQHF
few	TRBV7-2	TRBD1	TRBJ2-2	TGTGCCAGCAGCCGGACAGGGGGCAACACCGGGGAGCTGTTTTTT	CASSRTGGNTGELFF
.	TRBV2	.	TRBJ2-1	TGTGCCAGCAGTCCACAGGGATCCTTCTACAATGAGCAGTTCTTC	CASSPQGSFYNEQFF
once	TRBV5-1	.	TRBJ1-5	TGCGCCAGCAGCTGGGCGGGGGACTCCAATCAGCCCCAGCATTTT	CASSWAGDSNQPQHF
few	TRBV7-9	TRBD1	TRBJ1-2	TGTGCCAGCAGTCCCGGACAGGGGGCATACTATGGCTACACCTTC	CASSPGQGAYYGYTF
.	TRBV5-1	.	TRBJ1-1	TGCGCCAGCAGCCTCCAGCGGAAAAACACTGAAGCTTTCTTT	CASSLQRKNTEAFF
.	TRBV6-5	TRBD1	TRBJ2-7	TGTGCCAGCAGTTCGCCGGGACAGGACTACGAGCAGTACTTC	CASSSPGQDYEQYF
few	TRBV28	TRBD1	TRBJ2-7	TGTGCCAGCACCTCAGGGGGTCTTTACGAGCAGTACTTC	CASTSGGLYEQYF
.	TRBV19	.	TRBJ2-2	TGTGCCAGTAGTACGGAGATCCTCACCGGGGAGCTGTTTTTT	CASSTEILTGELFF
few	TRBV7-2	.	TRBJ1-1	TGTGCCAGCAGCCGTTCGGCGGGGAACACTGAAGCTTTCTTT	CASSRSAGNTEAFF
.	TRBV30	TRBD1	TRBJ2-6	TGTGCCTACTCAACGACAGGGGTGCGTCTCTCTGGGGCCAACGTCCTGACTTTC	CAYSTTGVRLSGANVLTF
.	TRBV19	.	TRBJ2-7	TGTGCCAGTAGTATCGCCCCCGACGGGATTCGGGGATACGAGCAGTACTTC	CASSIAPDGIRGYEQYF
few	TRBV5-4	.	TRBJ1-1	TGTGCCAGCAGCTTTAGCGTCGGTACTACTGAAGCTTTCTTT	CASSFSVGTTEAFF
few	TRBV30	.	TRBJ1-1	TGTGCCTGGAGTGTTAGCGGAATCGGGAACACTGAAGCTTTCTTT	CAWSVSGIGNTEAFF